These 9 T cell receptor beta chains originate from one sample sequenced in a study of cytomegalovirus exposure and HLA in healthy donors. Use of 60 Vbeta and 13 Jbeta primers characterized the PCR. Libraries were prepared by immunoSEQ multiplex PCR; TCRdb keeps only in-frame clonotypes and omits some of them. The table includes over 85,000 clones, about 8% detected once. Sequencing input: PBMCs. Receptors originate from a middle-aged man in good health and CMV-seronegative.

CDR3 loop: CASNPGQGANEKLFF. In DNA form, the CDR3 reads TGTGCCAGTAACCCGGGACAGGGAGCTAATGAAAAACTGTTTTTT. V is TRBV19 and J is TRBJ1-4; 9 bases align to TRBD1. V lost 7 bases to trimming and J lost 3 bases; unmatched junction nucleotides: 6. Germline values: CDR1 LNHDA, CDR2 SQIVND (reference sequence). CDR3 length: 15 amino acids. Variable domain in full (rest from reference TRBV19 and TRBJ1-4): DGGITQSPKYLFRKEGQNVTLSCEQNLNHDAMYWYRQDPGQGLRLIYYSQIVNDFQKGDIAEGYSVSREKKESFPLTVTSAQKNPTAFYLCASNPGQGANEKLFFGSGTQLSVL.

This clone has a handful of counts. The gene calls are TRBV15 and TRBJ1-1, with D possibly being TRBD1 (5 bases). Trimming pared 5 bases from V and 4 bases from J, leaving 14 bases between. The CDR3 runs 14 residues. Germline values: CDR1 LNHNV, CDR2 YYDKDF (reference sequence). CDR3 region: CATSPRGGITEAFF. DNA for the CDR3: TGTGCCACCAGCCCCCGTGGGGGGATCACTGAAGCTTTCTTT.

The rearrangement joins TRBV2 to TRBJ2-7; 8 bases line up with TRBD2. This CDR3 has 15 amino acids. V dropped 3 bases and J dropped 4; count of bases not matched to a gene: 8. Germline-derived CDR1 and CDR2 are SNHLY and FYNNEI. The DNA of the CDR3 is TGTGCCAGCAGTGAGGGACGGGGGGGCGTGTACGAGCAGTACTTC. Amino acids: CASSEGRGGVYEQYF. The whole variable domain, remainder taken from reference TRBV2 and TRBJ2-7, is EPEVTQTPSHQVTQMGQEVILRCVPISNHLYFYWYRQILGQKVEFLVSFYNNEISEKSEIFDDQFSVERPDGSNFTLKIRSTKLEDSAMYFCASSEGRGGVYEQYFGPGTRLTVT.

This clone was found a few times. The rearrangement uses TRBV4-1 and TRBJ1-4, with a tentative D call TRBD1 (6 bases). Germline CDR1 and CDR2: MGHRA and YSYEKL. Trimming pared 4 bases from V and 8 bases from J, leaving 14 bases between. The CDR3 is 14 residues long. CDR3 amino acids: CASSLGQGMEKLFF. The CDR3 coding sequence is TGCGCCAGCAGCCTGGGGCAGGGGATGGAAAAACTGTTTTTT.

The rearrangement joins TRBV7-9 to TRBJ2-1; 7 bases map to TRBD2. V gave up 2 bases and J gave up 6 bases; unmatched junction bases: 7. The CDR3 sequence is 15 residues long. CDR1 is SEHNR and CDR2 is FQNEAQ in the germline V gene (reference sequence). The chain's CDR3 is CASSLSGTEGNEQFF. The CDR3 DNA reads TGTGCCAGCAGCTTAAGCGGGACCGAGGGCAATGAGCAGTTCTTC.

This sequence joins TRBV2 and TRBJ2-2; 8 bases match TRBD1. Trimming took 5 bases from V and 3 from J; bases not matched to a gene: 5. Germline loops: CDR1 SNHLY, CDR2 FYNNEI. CDR3 size: 15 residues. CDR3 loop: CASSLRTGYTGELFF. The DNA for the CDR3 is TGTGCCAGCAGTCTAAGGACAGGGTACACCGGGGAGCTGTTTTTT.

The chain uses TRBV28 and TRBJ1-2; no definite D call. V gave up 10 bases and J gave up 1 base, with 4 bases separating them. This CDR3 spans 10 amino acids. Germline lookup yields CDR1 MDHEN and CDR2 SYDVKM. As DNA, the CDR3 is TGTGCCACCCTTAACTATGGCTACACCTTC. This gives the protein CATLNYGYTF.

The J gene is TRBJ2-1, the V gene TRBV7-8; D unresolved. Germline CDR1 SGHVS, CDR2 FQNEAQ. Trimming took 3 bases from V and 0 from J, leaving 12 bases between them. The CDR3 has 16 amino acids. CDR3 sequence: CASSFSRQSSYNEQFF. As DNA, the CDR3 is TGTGCCAGCAGCTTCAGCAGGCAGAGCTCCTACAATGAGCAGTTCTTC.

This clone was observed a few times. The chain carries TRBV7-2 and TRBJ1-5, with TRBD1 as a possible D gene (6 bases). Per the germline V gene, CDR1 is SGHTA and CDR2 is FQGNSA. This CDR3 is built from 18 residues. V was clipped by 1 base and J by 6 bases, with 22 bases between them. The CDR3 reads CASSLVAQTAAQGQPQHF. CDR3 sequence (DNA): TGTGCCAGCAGCTTAGTCGCTCAAACAGCCGCACAGGGTCAGCCCCAGCATTTT.